These T cell receptor beta chains were read from a single sample in a study of blood T cell repertoires in COVID-19. Profiling relied on immunoSEQ multiplex PCR, and the TCRdb table lists in-frame clones only, not all of them. The sample carries roughly 70,000 clones, roughly 88% recorded once. Source material: peripheral blood. These receptors were obtained from a woman between 70 and 85 years old with acute or convalescent COVID-19. Each CDR3 is given with its conserved first and last residue. Each record gives: D gene, V gene, J gene, clone size, CDR3 DNA, CDR3 protein. D genes are given only for firm matches. For some rows the clone size is stated as once, few or many, or as a class when expanded; others skip it.

d_call: .
v_call: TRBV5-1
j_call: TRBJ1-2
clone_size: few
cdr3_nt: TGCGCCAGCAGGGACAGTAACTATGGCTACACCTTC
cdr3_aa: CASRDSNYGYTF

d_call: TRBD1
v_call: TRBV28
j_call: TRBJ2-2
clone_size: .
cdr3_nt: TGTGCCAGCAGATCGGACAGGATGAACACCGGGGAGCTGTTTTTT
cdr3_aa: CASRSDRMNTGELFF

d_call: TRBD1
v_call: TRBV7-9
j_call: TRBJ1-1
clone_size: .
cdr3_nt: TGTGCCAGCAGCCCCACGGCAGGGGGTGAAGCTTTCTTT
cdr3_aa: CASSPTAGGEAFF

d_call: TRBD2
v_call: TRBV5-1
j_call: TRBJ2-1
clone_size: .
cdr3_nt: TGCGCCAGCAGCTTGGGCCTGGCGGGACTAGCGGGGGTAATAACCTACAATGAGCAGTTCTTC
cdr3_aa: CASSLGLAGLAGVITYNEQFF

d_call: TRBD1
v_call: TRBV7-9
j_call: TRBJ1-5
clone_size: .
cdr3_nt: TGTGCCAGCAGCTTAGGGGTGGGACAGGGCAATCAGCCCCAGCATTTT
cdr3_aa: CASSLGVGQGNQPQHF

d_call: .
v_call: TRBV19
j_call: TRBJ2-6
clone_size: .
cdr3_nt: TGTGCCAGTACAAATCAGGGCACATCTGGGGCCAACGTCCTGACTTTC
cdr3_aa: CASTNQGTSGANVLTF

d_call: .
v_call: TRBV5-1
j_call: TRBJ1-1
clone_size: .
cdr3_nt: TGCGCCAGCAGCTTGGATGGGGGGGTTACTGAAGCTTTCTTT
cdr3_aa: CASSLDGGVTEAFF

d_call: TRBD2
v_call: TRBV5-5
j_call: TRBJ2-7
clone_size: .
cdr3_nt: TGTGCCAGCAGCTGGGAGGGGAGGGAGCAGTACTTC
cdr3_aa: CASSWEGREQYF

d_call: .
v_call: TRBV20-1
j_call: TRBJ2-3
clone_size: .
cdr3_nt: TGCAGTGCTAGTAAACTAGCCTCTAGCACAGATACGCAGTATTTT
cdr3_aa: CSASKLASSTDTQYF

d_call: TRBD2
v_call: TRBV2
j_call: TRBJ2-3
clone_size: .
cdr3_nt: TGTGCCAGCAGTACCGCTGGGACTAGCGGGAGAAGGGTGGCAGATACGCAGTATTTT
cdr3_aa: CASSTAGTSGRRVADTQYF

d_call: TRBD1
v_call: TRBV10-3
j_call: TRBJ1-3
clone_size: .
cdr3_nt: TGTGCCATCAGTGGGACAGGGTACGGAAACACCATATATTTT
cdr3_aa: CAISGTGYGNTIYF

d_call: TRBD1
v_call: TRBV10-3
j_call: TRBJ1-1
clone_size: once
cdr3_nt: TGTGCCATCAGTGACCTTCCGGGACAGGGGGCTCCCTCAGCTTTCTTT
cdr3_aa: CAISDLPGQGAPSAFF

d_call: .
v_call: TRBV6-5
j_call: TRBJ2-7
clone_size: .
cdr3_nt: TGTGCCAGCTATTTAACAGGGAAAAGTTACGAGCAGTACTTC
cdr3_aa: CASYLTGKSYEQYF

d_call: TRBD1
v_call: TRBV5-1
j_call: TRBJ2-7
clone_size: few
cdr3_nt: TGCGCCAGCAGTGGGACAGGGCCCTACGAGCAGTACTTC
cdr3_aa: CASSGTGPYEQYF

d_call: TRBD1
v_call: TRBV7-9
j_call: TRBJ1-2
clone_size: .
cdr3_nt: TGTGCCAGCAGCTCCCAGACAGGGGGGAGCTATGGCTACACCTTC
cdr3_aa: CASSSQTGGSYGYTF

d_call: .
v_call: TRBV5-4
j_call: TRBJ2-1
clone_size: few
cdr3_nt: TGTGCCAGCAGCTTGGGACTAAGCCCCACCTACAATGAGCAGTTCTTC
cdr3_aa: CASSLGLSPTYNEQFF

d_call: .
v_call: TRBV7-3
j_call: TRBJ2-2
clone_size: .
cdr3_nt: TGTGCCAGCAGCATGGACACCAAAAGGAGCACCGGGGAGCTGTTTTTT
cdr3_aa: CASSMDTKRSTGELFF

d_call: TRBD1
v_call: TRBV6-6
j_call: TRBJ1-5
clone_size: .
cdr3_nt: TGTGCCAGCAGTTTGGACAGGGATAATCAGCCCCAGCATTTT
cdr3_aa: CASSLDRDNQPQHF

d_call: TRBD1
v_call: TRBV10-3
j_call: TRBJ1-1
clone_size: .
cdr3_nt: TGTGCCTACGGACAGGGCAACACTGAAGCTTTCTTT
cdr3_aa: CAYGQGNTEAFF

d_call: .
v_call: TRBV11-1
j_call: TRBJ2-5
clone_size: .
cdr3_nt: TGTGCCAGCAGCTTAGGACTAGAAGAGACCCAGTACTTC
cdr3_aa: CASSLGLEETQYF

d_call: TRBD1
v_call: TRBV28
j_call: TRBJ1-1
clone_size: .
cdr3_nt: TGTGCCAGCAGTGGACAGGGGGCACTTAGGGCCACTGAAGCTTTCTTT
cdr3_aa: CASSGQGALRATEAFF

d_call: .
v_call: TRBV9
j_call: TRBJ2-2
clone_size: .
cdr3_nt: TGTGCCAGCGGAAAGACAGGGAACACCGGGGAGCTGTTTTTT
cdr3_aa: CASGKTGNTGELFF

d_call: TRBD1
v_call: TRBV7-3
j_call: TRBJ2-7
clone_size: .
cdr3_nt: TGTGCCAGCAGCATGGACAGGGATGCCTACGAGCAGTACTTC
cdr3_aa: CASSMDRDAYEQYF